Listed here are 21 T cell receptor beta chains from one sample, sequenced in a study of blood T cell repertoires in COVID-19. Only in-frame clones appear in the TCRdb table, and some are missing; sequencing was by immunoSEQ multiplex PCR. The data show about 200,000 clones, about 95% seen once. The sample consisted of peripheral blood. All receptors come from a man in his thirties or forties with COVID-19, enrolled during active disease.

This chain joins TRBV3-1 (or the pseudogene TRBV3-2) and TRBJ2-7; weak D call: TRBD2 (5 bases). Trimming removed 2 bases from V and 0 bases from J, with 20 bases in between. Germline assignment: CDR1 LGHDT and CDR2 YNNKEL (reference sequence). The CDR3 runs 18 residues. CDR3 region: CASSQPYPGTGPSYEQYF. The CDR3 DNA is TGTGCCAGCAGCCAACCCTACCCGGGAACCGGCCCCTCCTACGAGCAGTACTTC.

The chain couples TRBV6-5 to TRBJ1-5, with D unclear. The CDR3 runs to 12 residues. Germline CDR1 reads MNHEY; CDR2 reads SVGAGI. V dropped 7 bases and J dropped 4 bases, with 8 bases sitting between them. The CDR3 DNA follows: TGTGCCAGCAACCTAAGTAATCAGCCCCAGCATTTT. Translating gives CASNLSNQPQHF.

DNA of the CDR3: TGTGCCAGCAGCTTAGAACCGGGACAGGGAAATGCCTATGGCTACACCTTC. Translation: CASSLEPGQGNAYGYTF. The chain joins TRBV5-4 to TRBJ1-2; 9 positions agree with TRBD1. CDR3 length: 17 amino acids. Losses at the gene ends were 2 bases for V and 4 bases for J; bases not matched to a gene: 12. CDR1 SGHNT and CDR2 YYREEE come from the germline V gene (reference sequence).

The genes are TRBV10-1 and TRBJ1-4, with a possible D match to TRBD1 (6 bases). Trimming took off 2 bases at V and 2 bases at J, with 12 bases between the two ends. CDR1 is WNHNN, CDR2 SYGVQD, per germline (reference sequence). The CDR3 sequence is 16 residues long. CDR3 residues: CASSEGGITTNEKLFF. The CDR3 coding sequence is TGCGCCAGCAGTGAGGGGGGCATTACGACTAATGAAAAACTGTTTTTT.

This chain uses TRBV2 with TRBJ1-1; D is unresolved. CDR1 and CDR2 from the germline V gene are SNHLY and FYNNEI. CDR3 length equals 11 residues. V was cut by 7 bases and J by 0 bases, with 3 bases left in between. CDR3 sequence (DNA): TGTGCCAGCACTATGAACACTGAAGCTTTCTTT. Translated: CASTMNTEAFF.

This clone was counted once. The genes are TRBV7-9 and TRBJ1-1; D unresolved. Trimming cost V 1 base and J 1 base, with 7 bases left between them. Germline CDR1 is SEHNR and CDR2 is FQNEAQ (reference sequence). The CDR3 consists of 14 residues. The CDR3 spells CASSLGGGNTEAFF. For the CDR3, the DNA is TGTGCCAGCAGCTTAGGAGGCGGGAACACTGAAGCTTTCTTT.

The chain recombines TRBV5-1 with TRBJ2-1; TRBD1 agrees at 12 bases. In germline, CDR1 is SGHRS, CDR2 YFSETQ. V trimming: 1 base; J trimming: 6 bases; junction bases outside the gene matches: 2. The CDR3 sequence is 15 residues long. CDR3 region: CASSLRDRGLNEQFF. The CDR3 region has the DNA TGCGCCAGCAGCTTGAGGGACAGGGGGCTCAATGAGCAGTTCTTC.

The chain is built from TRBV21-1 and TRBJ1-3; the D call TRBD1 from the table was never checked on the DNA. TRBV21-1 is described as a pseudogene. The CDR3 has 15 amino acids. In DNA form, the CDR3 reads TGTGCCAGCAGCCGAACAGGTTTCTCTGGAAACACCATATATTTT. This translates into CASSRTGFSGNTIYF.

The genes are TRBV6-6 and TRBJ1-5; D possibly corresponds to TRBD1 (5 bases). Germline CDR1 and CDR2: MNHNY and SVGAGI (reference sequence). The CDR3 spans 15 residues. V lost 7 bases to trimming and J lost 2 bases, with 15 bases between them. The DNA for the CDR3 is TGTGCCAGCACCTTTAAAACAGGAGGCAATCAGCCCCAGCATTTT. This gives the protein CASTFKTGGNQPQHF.

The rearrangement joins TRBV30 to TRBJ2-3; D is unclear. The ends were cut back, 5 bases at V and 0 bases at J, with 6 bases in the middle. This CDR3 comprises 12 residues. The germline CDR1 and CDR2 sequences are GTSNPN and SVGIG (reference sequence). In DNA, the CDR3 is TGTGCCTGGGTAACTAGCACAGATACGCAGTATTTT. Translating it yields CAWVTSTDTQYF.

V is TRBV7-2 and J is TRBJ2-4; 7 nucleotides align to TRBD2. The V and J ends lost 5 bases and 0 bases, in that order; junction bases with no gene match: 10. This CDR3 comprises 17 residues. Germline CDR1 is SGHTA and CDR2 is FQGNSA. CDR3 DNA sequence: TGTGCCAGCAGCCGCCCAGCTAGCGGACTAGCCAAAAACATTCAGTACTTC. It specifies CASSRPASGLAKNIQYF.

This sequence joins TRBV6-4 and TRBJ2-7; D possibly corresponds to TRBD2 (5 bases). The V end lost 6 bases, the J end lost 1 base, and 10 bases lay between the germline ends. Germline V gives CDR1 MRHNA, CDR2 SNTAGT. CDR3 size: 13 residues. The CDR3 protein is CASSRDPSYEQYF. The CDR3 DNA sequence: TGTGCCAGCAGCCGGGATCCTTCCTACGAGCAGTACTTC.

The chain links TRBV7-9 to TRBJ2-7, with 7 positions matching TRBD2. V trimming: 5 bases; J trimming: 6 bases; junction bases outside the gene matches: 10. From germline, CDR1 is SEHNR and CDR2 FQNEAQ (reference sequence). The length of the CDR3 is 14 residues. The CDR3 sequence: CASSVQGGDSEQYF. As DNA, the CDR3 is TGTGCCAGCAGCGTCCAGGGAGGGGATTCCGAGCAGTACTTC. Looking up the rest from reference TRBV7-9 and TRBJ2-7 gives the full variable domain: DTGVSQNPRHKITKRGQNVTFRCDPISEHNRLYWYRQTLGQGPEFLTYFQNEAQLEKSRLLSDRFSAERPKGSFSTLEIQRTEQGDSAMYLCASSVQGGDSEQYFGPGTRLTVT.

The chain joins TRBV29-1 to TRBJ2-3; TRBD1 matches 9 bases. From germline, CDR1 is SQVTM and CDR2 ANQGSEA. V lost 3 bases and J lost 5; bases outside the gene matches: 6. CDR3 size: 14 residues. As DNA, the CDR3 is TGCAGCGTTGATTTGGGACAGGGCGGAGATACGCAGTATTTT. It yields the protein CSVDLGQGGDTQYF.

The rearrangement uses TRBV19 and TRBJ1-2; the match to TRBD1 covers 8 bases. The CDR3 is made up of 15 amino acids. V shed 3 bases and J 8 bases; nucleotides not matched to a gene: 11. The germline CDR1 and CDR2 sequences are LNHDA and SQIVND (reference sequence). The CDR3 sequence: CASSMGQGAIYGYTF. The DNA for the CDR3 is TGTGCCAGTAGTATGGGTCAGGGGGCGATTTACGGCTACACCTTC.

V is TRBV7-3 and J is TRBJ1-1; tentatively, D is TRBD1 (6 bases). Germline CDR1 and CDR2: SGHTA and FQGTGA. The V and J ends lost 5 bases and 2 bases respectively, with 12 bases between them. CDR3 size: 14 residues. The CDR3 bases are TGTGCCAGCAGCCCTGGGACATCCAACACTGAAGCTTTCTTT. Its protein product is CASSPGTSNTEAFF.

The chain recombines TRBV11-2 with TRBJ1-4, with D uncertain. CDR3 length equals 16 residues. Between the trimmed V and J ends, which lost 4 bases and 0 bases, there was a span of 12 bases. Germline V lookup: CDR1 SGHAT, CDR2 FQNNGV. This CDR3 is CASSSPFGTTNEKLFF. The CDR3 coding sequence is TGTGCCAGCAGCTCTCCTTTCGGGACAACTAATGAAAAACTGTTTTTT.

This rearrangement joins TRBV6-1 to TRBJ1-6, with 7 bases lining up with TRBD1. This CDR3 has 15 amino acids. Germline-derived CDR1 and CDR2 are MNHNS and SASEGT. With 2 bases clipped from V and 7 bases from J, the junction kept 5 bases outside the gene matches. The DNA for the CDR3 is TGTGCCAGCAGTGAACTGACAGGGAAGAATTCACCCCTCCACTTT. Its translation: CASSELTGKNSPLHF.

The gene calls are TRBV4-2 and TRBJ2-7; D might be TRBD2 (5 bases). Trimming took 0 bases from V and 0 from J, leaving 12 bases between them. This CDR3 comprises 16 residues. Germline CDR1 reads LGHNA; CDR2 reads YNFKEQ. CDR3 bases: TGTGCCAGCAGCCAAGAGCCTAGCCCCAGCTCCTACGAGCAGTACTTC. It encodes CASSQEPSPSSYEQYF.

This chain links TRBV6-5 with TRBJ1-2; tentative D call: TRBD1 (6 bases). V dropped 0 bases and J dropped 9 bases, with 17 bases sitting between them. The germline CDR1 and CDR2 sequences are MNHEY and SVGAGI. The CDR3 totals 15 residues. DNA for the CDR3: TGTGCCAGCAGTTACTCAACCACAGGGCTCCATCGCTACACCTTC. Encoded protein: CASSYSTTGLHRYTF.

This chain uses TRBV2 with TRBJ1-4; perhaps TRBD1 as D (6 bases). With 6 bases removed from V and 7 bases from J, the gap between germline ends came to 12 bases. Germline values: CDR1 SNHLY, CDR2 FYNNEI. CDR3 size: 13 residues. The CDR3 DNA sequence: TGTGCCAGCAGAAAGGGGACACTTGAAAAACTGTTTTTT. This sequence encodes CASRKGTLEKLFF.